Below are 6 T cell receptor beta chains sequenced from a single sample in a study of blood T cell repertoires in COVID-19. Here immunoSEQ multiplex PCR was the method, and the copy in TCRdb shows in-frame clones only, minus some. The sample includes about 240,000 clones, around 86% seen only once; the top ten take roughly 12%. Source material: peripheral blood. All receptors derive from a woman between 55 and 75 years old with active or convalescent COVID-19.

The rearrangement links TRBV7-6 to TRBJ2-1, with 10 bases aligning to TRBD1. Per the germline V gene, CDR1 is SGHVS and CDR2 is FNYEAQ. CDR3 length equals 17 residues. The V and J ends lost 5 bases and 8 bases, in that order; junction bases with no gene match: 15. CDR3 DNA sequence: TGTGCCAGCAGCGATGACAGGGGGCTCGACGGGTCCGATGAGCAGTTCTTC. Protein product: CASSDDRGLDGSDEQFF.

The genes are TRBV2 and TRBJ2-4; 13 bases line up with TRBD2. In germline, CDR1 is SNHLY, CDR2 FYNNEI. This CDR3 is built from 15 residues. V gave up 4 bases and J gave up 6 bases; unmatched junction bases: 3. The CDR3 reads CASSARTSGGNIQYF. Here the CDR3 DNA reads TGTGCCAGCAGTGCAAGGACTAGCGGGGGAAACATTCAGTACTTC.

The rearrangement uses TRBV6-5 and TRBJ2-5, with TRBD1 matching over 8 bases. CDR3 length equals 16 residues. Looked up from germline, CDR1 is MNHEY and CDR2 is SVGAGI. Trimming removed 2 bases from V and 2 bases from J; junction bases left unmatched: 7. The DNA for the CDR3 is TGTGCCAGCAGTTACGGTCTCCGGACAGGGCAAGAGACCCAGTACTTC. Translation: CASSYGLRTGQETQYF.

The gene calls are TRBV2 and TRBJ1-1, with 7 bases matching TRBD1. The CDR3 length is 15 residues. Germline V gene lookup returns CDR1 SNHLY and CDR2 FYNNEI. Trimming cost V 8 bases and J 0 bases; bases outside gene matches: 9. For the CDR3, the DNA is TGTGCCAGCGAGGGGGACAGAGCCCTGAACACTGAAGCTTTCTTT. It codes for CASEGDRALNTEAFF.

The V call is TRBV5-1, the J call TRBJ2-1, with 15 positions matching TRBD2. The germline V gene encodes CDR1 SGHRS and CDR2 YFSETQ. The length of the CDR3 is 15 residues. With V trimmed by 5 bases and J by 9 bases, 6 bases remained unmatched. The DNA for the CDR3 is TGCGCCAGCAGTTGGACTAGCGGGGGGGCAGGTGAGCAGTTCTTC. Translation: CASSWTSGGAGEQFF.

The V and J genes are TRBV6-4 and TRBJ1-2; D not certain. Deletions cut 4 bases from V and 4 bases from J, with 16 bases between. The CDR3 has 15 amino acids. The V gene's germline CDR1 is MRHNA and CDR2 SNTAGT. CDR3 sequence (DNA): TGTGCCAGCAGTGTATCGGCGGGGTCGGGCTATGGCTACACCTTC. It yields the protein CASSVSAGSGYGYTF.